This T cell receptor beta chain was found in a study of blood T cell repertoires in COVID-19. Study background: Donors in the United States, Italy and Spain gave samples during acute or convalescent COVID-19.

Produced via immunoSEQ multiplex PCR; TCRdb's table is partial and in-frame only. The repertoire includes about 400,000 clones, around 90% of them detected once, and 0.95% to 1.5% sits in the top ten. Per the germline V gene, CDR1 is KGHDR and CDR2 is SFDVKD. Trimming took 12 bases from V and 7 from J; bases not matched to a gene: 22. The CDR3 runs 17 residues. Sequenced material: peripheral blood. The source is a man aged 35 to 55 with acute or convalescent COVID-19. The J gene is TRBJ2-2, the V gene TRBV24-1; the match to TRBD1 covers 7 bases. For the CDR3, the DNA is TGTGCCCCCTGGGAATTCCGGGGCCCATCAGGGGGCGGGGAGCTGTTTTTT. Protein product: CAPWEFRGPSGGGELFF.